This T cell receptor beta chain derives from a study of OX40 agonist ivuxolimab in advanced cancers. Study information: Dose-escalation subjects each had hepatocellular carcinoma, melanoma, renal cell or head and neck cancer. A mean age of approximately 60 years, range roughly 20 to 85, was recorded, and over 65% were male.

CDR1 is SGHRS and CDR2 is YFSETQ in the germline V gene. CDR3 length: 12 residues. V was cut by 0 bases and J by 6 bases, with 6 bases left in between. Assay used: immunoSEQ multiplex PCR; TCRdb lists only in-frame clones, some missing. The data show more than 30,000 clones, approximately 79% seen once. The chain links TRBV5-1 to TRBJ1-2; D uncertain. This sample comprised CD4+ or CD8+ T cells sorted from blood, obtained in a trial of the OX40 agonist ivuxolimab. The receptor was isolated from an adult with an advanced solid tumor such as melanoma, head and neck, liver or kidney cancer. CDR3 sequence (DNA): TGCGCCAGCAGCTTGGGCGTAGATGGCTACACCTTC. Translated, it gives CASSLGVDGYTF.